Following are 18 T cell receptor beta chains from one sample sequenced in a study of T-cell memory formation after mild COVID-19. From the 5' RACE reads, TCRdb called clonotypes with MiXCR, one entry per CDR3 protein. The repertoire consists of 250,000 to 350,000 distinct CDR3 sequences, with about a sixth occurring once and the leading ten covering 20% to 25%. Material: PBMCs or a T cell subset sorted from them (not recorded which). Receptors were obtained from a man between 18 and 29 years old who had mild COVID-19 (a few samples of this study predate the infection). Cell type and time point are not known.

In nucleotides, the CDR3 is TGTGCCAGCAGCTTGGAGGGAGGGAAGCAGCCCCAGCATTTT. This sequence encodes CASSLEGGKQPQHF. The chain links TRBV5-5 to TRBJ1-5; the D is unclear. Germline V gene lookup returns CDR1 SGHKS and CDR2 YYEKEE (reference sequence). The CDR3 covers 14 residues. Deletions cut 0 bases from V and 7 bases from J, with 11 bases between.

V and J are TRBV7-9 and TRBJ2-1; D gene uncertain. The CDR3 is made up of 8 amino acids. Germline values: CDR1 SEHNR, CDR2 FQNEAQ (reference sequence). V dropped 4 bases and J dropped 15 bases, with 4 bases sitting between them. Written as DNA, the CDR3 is TGTGCCAGCAGCTCCGGGTTCTTC. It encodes CASSSGFF.

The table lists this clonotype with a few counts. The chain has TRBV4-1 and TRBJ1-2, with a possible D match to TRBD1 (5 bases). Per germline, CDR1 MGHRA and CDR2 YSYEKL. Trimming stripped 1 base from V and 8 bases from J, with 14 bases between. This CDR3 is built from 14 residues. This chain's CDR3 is CASSQGYRLRGYTF. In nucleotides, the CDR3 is TGCGCCAGCAGCCAAGGGTACAGGCTCCGCGGCTACACCTTC.

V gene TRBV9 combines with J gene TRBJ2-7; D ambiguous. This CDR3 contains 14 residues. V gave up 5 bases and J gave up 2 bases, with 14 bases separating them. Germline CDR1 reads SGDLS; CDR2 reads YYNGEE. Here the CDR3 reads CASSPAPATYEQYF. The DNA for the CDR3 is TGTGCCAGCAGTCCGGCCCCGGCCACCTACGAGCAGTACTTC.

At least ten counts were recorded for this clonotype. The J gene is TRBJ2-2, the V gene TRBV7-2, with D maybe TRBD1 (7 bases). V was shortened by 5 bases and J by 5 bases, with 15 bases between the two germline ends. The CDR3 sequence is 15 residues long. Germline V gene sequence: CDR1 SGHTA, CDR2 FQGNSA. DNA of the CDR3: TGTGCCAGCAGCCTGCAGGGGGGAACTACCGGGGAGCTGTTTTTT. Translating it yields CASSLQGGTTGELFF.

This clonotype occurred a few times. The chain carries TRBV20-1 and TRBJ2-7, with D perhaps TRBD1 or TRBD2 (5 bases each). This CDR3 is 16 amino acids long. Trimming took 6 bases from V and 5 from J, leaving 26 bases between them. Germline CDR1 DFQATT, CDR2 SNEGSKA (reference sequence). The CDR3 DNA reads TGCAGTGCCACAGACCCAACGGGACGGTCCCGAAACGAGCAGTACTTC. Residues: CSATDPTGRSRNEQYF.

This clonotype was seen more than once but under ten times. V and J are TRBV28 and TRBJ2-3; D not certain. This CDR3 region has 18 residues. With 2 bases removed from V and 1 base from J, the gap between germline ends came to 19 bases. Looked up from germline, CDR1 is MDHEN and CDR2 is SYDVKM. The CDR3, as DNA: TGTGCCAGCAGTTTAATATACGGCGCCACCAAGGGCACAGATACGCAGTATTTT. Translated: CASSLIYGATKGTDTQYF.

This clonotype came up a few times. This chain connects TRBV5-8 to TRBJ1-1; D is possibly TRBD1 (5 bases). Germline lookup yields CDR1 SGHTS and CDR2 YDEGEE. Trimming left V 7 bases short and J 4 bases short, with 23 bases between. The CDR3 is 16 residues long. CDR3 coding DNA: TGTGCCAGCCTTGTCTGGGCAGGGAATTGGGGCACTGAAGCTTTCTTT. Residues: CASLVWAGNWGTEAFF. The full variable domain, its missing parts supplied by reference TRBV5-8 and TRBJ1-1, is EAGVTQSPTHLIKTRGQQATLRCSPISGHTSVYWYQQALGLGLQFLLWYDEGEERNRGNFPPRFSGRQFPNYSSELNVNALELEDSALYLCASLVWAGNWGTEAFFGQGTRLTVV.

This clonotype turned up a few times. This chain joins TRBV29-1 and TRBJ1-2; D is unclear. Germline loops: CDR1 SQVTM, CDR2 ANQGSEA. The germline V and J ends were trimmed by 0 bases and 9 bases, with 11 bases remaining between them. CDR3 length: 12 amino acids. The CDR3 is CSVEEQPLRYTF. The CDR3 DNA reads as TGCAGCGTTGAAGAACAGCCCCTGCGCTACACCTTC.

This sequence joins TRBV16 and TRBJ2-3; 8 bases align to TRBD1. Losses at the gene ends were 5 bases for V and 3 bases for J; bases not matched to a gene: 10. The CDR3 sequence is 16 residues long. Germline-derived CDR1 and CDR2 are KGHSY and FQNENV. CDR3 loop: CASSKEGQADTDTQYF. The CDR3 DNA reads TGTGCCAGCAGCAAAGAGGGACAGGCGGATACAGATACGCAGTATTTT.

In nucleotides, the CDR3 is TGTGCCAGCAGTTTAAGGGGCGCCAGTTTCTATGGCTACACCTTC. Amino acid sequence: CASSLRGASFYGYTF. The chain employs TRBV27 and TRBJ1-2; perhaps TRBD1 as D (5 bases). Germline assignment: CDR1 MNHEY and CDR2 SMNVEV (reference sequence). This CDR3 has 15 residues. The V end was cut by 2 bases, the J end by 4 bases, with 14 bases between.

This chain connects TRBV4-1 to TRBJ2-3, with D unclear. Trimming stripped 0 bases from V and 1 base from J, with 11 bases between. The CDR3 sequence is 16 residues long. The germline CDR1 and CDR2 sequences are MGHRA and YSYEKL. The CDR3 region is CASSQETELRTDTQYF. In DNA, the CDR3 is TGCGCCAGCAGCCAAGAAACAGAGCTCCGCACAGATACGCAGTATTTT.

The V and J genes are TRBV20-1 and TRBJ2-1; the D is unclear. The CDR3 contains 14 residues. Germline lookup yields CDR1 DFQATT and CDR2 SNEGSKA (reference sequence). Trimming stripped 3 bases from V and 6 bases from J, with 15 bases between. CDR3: CSASSPIHPNEQFF. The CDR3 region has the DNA TGCAGTGCTAGCAGCCCGATCCATCCCAATGAGCAGTTCTTC.

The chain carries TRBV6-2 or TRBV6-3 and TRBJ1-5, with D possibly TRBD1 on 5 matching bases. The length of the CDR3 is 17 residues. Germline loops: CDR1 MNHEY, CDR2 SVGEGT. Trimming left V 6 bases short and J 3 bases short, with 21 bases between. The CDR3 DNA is TGTGCCAGCAGATTAACTGGGGGACGAGCGTTCAATCAGCCCCAGCATTTT. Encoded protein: CASRLTGGRAFNQPQHF.

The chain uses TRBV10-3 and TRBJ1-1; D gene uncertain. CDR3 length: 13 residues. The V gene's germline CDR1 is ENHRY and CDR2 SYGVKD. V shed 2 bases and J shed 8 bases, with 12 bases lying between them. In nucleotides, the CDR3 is TGTGCCATCAGTGAGAGGGAAGGGAAAGAAGCTTTCTTT. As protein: CAISEREGKEAFF.

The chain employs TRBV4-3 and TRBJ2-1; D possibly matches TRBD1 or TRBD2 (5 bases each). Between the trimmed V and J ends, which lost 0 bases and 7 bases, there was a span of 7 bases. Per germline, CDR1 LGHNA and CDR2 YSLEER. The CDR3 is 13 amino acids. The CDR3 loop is CASSQEWGNEQFF. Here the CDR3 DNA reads TGCGCCAGCAGCCAAGAATGGGGGAATGAGCAGTTCTTC.

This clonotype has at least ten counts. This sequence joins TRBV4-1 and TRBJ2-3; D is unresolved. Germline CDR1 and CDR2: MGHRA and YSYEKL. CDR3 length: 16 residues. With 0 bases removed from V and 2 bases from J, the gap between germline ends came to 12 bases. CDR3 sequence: CASSQERFPNTDTQYF. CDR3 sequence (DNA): TGCGCCAGCAGCCAAGAACGATTCCCAAACACAGATACGCAGTATTTT.

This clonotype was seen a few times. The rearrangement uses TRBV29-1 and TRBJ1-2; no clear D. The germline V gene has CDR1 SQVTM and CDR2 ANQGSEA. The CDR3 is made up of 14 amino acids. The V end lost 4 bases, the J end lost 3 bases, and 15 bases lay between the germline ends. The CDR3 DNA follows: TGCAGCGTTGCCGGTAGAGGGTTTCACTATGGCTACACCTTC. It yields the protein CSVAGRGFHYGYTF.